Sequencing of this T cell receptor (beta chain) was carried out in a study of CD8+ T cells in alopecia areata. Study-level background: Tofacitinib was taken orally by treated patients, and the dose was 5 to 10 mg twice daily. Notes on the study in general: Higher clonality was seen in lesional scalp than in normal scalp, especially in alopecia totalis/universalis. With tofacitinib ongoing, many expanded lesional clones persisted in both scalp and blood.

Treatment described: oral pan-JAK inhibitor, 5-10 mg twice daily. cDNA serving as the sequencing template came from extracted, reverse transcribed RNA. The repertoire was sequenced with immunoSEQ multiplex PCR; TCRdb's copy has only in-frame clones and lacks some. The table records around 210,000 clones, 64% of them present only once. On this clone: Its matching antigen is unknown.

Per germline, CDR1 SQVTM and CDR2 ANQGSEA. The CDR3 sequence is 11 residues long. The ends were cut back, 4 bases at V and 8 bases at J, with 11 bases in the middle. This sequence joins TRBV29-1 and TRBJ1-2, with D maybe TRBD1 (6 bases). The TCR comes from a human donor with alopecia areata. Specimen: CD4+ T cells sorted from blood, collected at week 4, from a patient treated with tofacitinib. The CDR3 loop is CSVGTVAGYTF. CDR3 coding DNA: TGCAGCGTTGGGACAGTGGCGGGCTACACCTTC.